The 2 T cell receptor beta chains in this list originate from one sample, sequenced in a study of T cells after posttransplantation cyclophosphamide. Clones were sequenced by immunoSEQ multiplex PCR, and TCRdb holds only the in-frame ones, with some missing. The sample presents 40,000 to 45,000 clones, none singletons. Sequencing was carried out using PBMCs. These receptors were taken from a man aged 35 to 55 in good health, CMV-negative, and a related stem cell transplant donor.

This clone was detected only a few times. The rearrangement uses TRBV7-6 and TRBJ2-5, with 7 bases aligning to TRBD1. The J call is uncertain, as TRBJ2-7 better fits the DNA end. The CDR3 consists of 17 residues. The germline V gene encodes CDR1 SGHVS and CDR2 FNYEAQ. CDR3 DNA sequence: TGTGCCAGCAGCTTATTGGGGACAGTAATGGATACCTCCGAGCAGTACTTC. Amino acid sequence: CASSLLGTVMDTSEQYF.

This clone was picked up many times. The genes are TRBV19 and TRBJ2-7, with D tentatively TRBD2 (5 bases). The CDR3 runs to 15 residues. CDR1 and CDR2 (germline): LNHDA, SQIVND (reference sequence). Trimming pared 3 bases from V and 2 bases from J, leaving 14 bases between. The CDR3 DNA reads as TGTGCCAGTAGTATCTCTCCGGGAACTGCCTACGAGCAGTACGTC. It specifies CASSISPGTAYEQYV.